The 9 T cell receptor beta chains below come from one sample, sequenced in a study of blood T cells in healthy people across ages (dated by TCRdb to between 2014 and 2017). Libraries were built with 5' RACE. Sequenced using an Illumina HiSeq 2500. A second PCR of 7 to 11 cycles was performed with a sample-barcoded 5' primer and a J-beta primer mix. In-frame beta chains were kept once TCRdb had trimmed the public reads at Q25 with fastp and called clones with MiXCR. Here each entry gathers all rows of one CDR3 protein and keeps the most common genes and DNA. The sample data list approximately 1,000,000 distinct CDR3 sequences, and around 43% of these were observed just once. Jointly, the top ten make up 15% to 20% of the sample. The specimen sequenced was blood. The receptors here all came from a woman aged 55-69 years in good health.

The chain carries TRBV12-3 or TRBV12-4 and TRBJ2-3; D not resolved. The V gene lost 3 bases and the J gene lost 4 bases, with 8 bases spanning the gap. The CDR3 has 13 residues. This chain's CDR3 is CASSFTGPDTQYF. As DNA, the CDR3 is TGTGCCAGCAGTTTTACCGGGCCAGATACGCAGTATTTT.

This clonotype was seen a few times. In DNA form, the CDR3 reads TGTGCCAGCAGCCCGAGAGGACAGGGGCATATGCAGTACTTC. This encodes CASSPRGQGHMQYF. The V and J genes are TRBV27 and TRBJ2-4; 9 bases agree with TRBD1. J gave up 13 bases and V 6 bases, and 13 bases lay outside the gene matches. Germline V gives CDR1 MNHEY, CDR2 SMNVEV (reference sequence). The CDR3 runs to 14 residues.

The rearrangement links TRBV2 to TRBJ1-2; possible D gene TRBD1, 5 bases. CDR1 and CDR2 (germline): SNHLY, FYNNEI. CDR3 size: 15 residues. The germline V and J ends were trimmed by 6 bases and 8 bases, with 22 bases remaining between them. CDR3 amino acids: CASSFSWQDNEGYTF. CDR3 DNA sequence: TGTGCCAGCAGCTTTTCGTGGCAGGACAACGAGGGCTACACCTTC.

V usage is TRBV28 and J usage is TRBJ2-3; a weak D match, TRBD1 (7 bases). Germline CDR1 and CDR2: MDHEN and SYDVKM. V lost 7 bases to trimming and J lost 2 bases, with 25 bases between them. The CDR3 is made up of 18 amino acids. Written as DNA, the CDR3 is TGTGCCAGCACGGGGACGGAGGGACAGAGTCTACCCACAGATACGCAGTATTTT. Its translation: CASTGTEGQSLPTDTQYF.

This clonotype was counted only a few times. The chain links TRBV9 to TRBJ2-3; D gene ambiguous. Trimming took off 2 bases at V and 6 bases at J, with 13 bases between the two ends. Germline CDR1 SGDLS, CDR2 YYNGEE. The CDR3 consists of 14 residues. As DNA, the CDR3 is TGTGCCAGCAGCGTTGGACCGACTTACGATACGCAGTATTTT. Residues: CASSVGPTYDTQYF.

The chain joins TRBV9 to TRBJ2-1, with 8 bases aligning to TRBD2. The V gene's germline CDR1 is SGDLS and CDR2 YYNGEE. This CDR3 spans 15 amino acids. With 3 bases clipped from V and 8 bases from J, the junction kept 10 bases outside the gene matches. CDR3 in DNA: TGTGCCAGCAGCGGAGTAGGGAGCGGGGGAGATGAGCAGTTCTTC. It encodes CASSGVGSGGDEQFF.

This clonotype was detected only once. The V gene is TRBV7-2, the J gene TRBJ1-1, with a weak D call TRBD1 (6 bases). V was cut by 0 bases and J by 0 bases, with 11 bases left in between. Germline values: CDR1 SGHTA, CDR2 FQGNSA. This CDR3 is built from 16 residues. The CDR3 reads CASSLAGGPMNTEAFF. DNA of the CDR3: TGTGCCAGCAGCTTAGCGGGGGGCCCAATGAACACTGAAGCTTTCTTT.

The J gene is TRBJ1-1, the V gene TRBV10-1; TRBD1 might be the D (5 bases). The CDR3 is made up of 14 amino acids. V dropped 3 bases and J dropped 5 bases, with 13 bases sitting between them. In germline, CDR1 is WNHNN, CDR2 SYGVQD (reference sequence). The CDR3 DNA follows: TGCGCCAGCAGTGAAGCAGGGACGGGAACTGAAGCTTTCTTT. Amino acid sequence: CASSEAGTGTEAFF.

This chain connects TRBV5-1 to TRBJ2-4; D is perhaps TRBD2 (5 bases). The J call may be mistaken, given a closer DNA end match to TRBJ2-7. This CDR3 comprises 16 residues. Germline V gene data show CDR1 as SGHRS and CDR2 as YFSETQ. The DNA of the CDR3 is TGCGCCAGCAGCTCGGGGTCTGAGAGGCTCGGGCTCGAGCAGTACTTC. Amino acid sequence: CASSSGSERLGLEQYF.